The clone carrying this TCR beta chain has just one count. What it binds is unknown. This sample stems from a study of cytomegalovirus exposure and HLA in healthy donors. Study results and limitations: The investigators catalogued 160 or so TCR beta chains as cytomegalovirus-associated. A highly shared variant cluster was judged a likely technical artifact.

Trimming removed 5 bases at V and 6 bases at J, with 25 bases between. Per germline, CDR1 SGHRS and CDR2 YFSETQ. This CDR3 region has 17 residues. In the PCR, 60 Vbeta and 13 Jbeta primers were used. Produced via immunoSEQ multiplex PCR; TCRdb's table is partial and in-frame only. This table holds approximately 120,000 clones, approximately 87% found once. The receptor was derived from a man between 18 and 35 years old in good health and CMV-seropositive. The sequenced sample consisted of PBMCs. The chain recombines TRBV5-1 with TRBJ2-3; the D gene is possibly TRBD1 (5 bases). CDR3 nucleotide sequence: TGCGCCAGCAGGAAGGGGTCCGGGCCGCCGCCCGCGGATACGCAGTATTTT. Its protein product is CASRKGSGPPPADTQYF.